What follows describes a single T cell receptor (beta chain). This clone was seen only once. What antigen it recognizes has not been identified. Within one base of it there is no much larger clone, and no base qualities were kept. The sample originates from a study of blood T cell repertoires in COVID-19 (dated by TCRdb to 2019 to 2021). In terms of the full investigation: Samples from collaborators originated in the United States, Italy and Spain and spanned both the acute and convalescent phases of COVID-19. The material from the prospective study consisted of cDNA or gDNA derived from T cells, B-cell-depleted T cells, or PBMCs. Subjects who had been exposed to COVID-19, were actively infected with it, or had recovered from it provided the deeply sampled blood TCRbeta repertoires that made up the dataset. A freely available public database, intended as a resource for researchers studying the immune response to SARS-CoV-2, is where the repertoires were released. Samples were obtained from the ongoing ImmuneRACE study (first 160 participants) and from 1,254 subjects provided by 6 global collaborators. The sample metadata nearly always contained a de-identified subject ID, COVID-19 status, age in years and sex. Where HLA class I and class II types were available, the types were taken from metadata supplied by the sample provider, not from assay-based typing.

General conclusions and limits of the study: The amount of clinical and demographic metadata varied by source and participant and was provided uncurated.

The immunoSEQ Assay, a bias-controlled multiplex PCR, was used to amplify TCRbeta CDR3 regions from genomic DNA. The paper's processing steps were these. Nucleated cell counts per sample were estimated from amplification of reference gene primers within the assay. To quantify the absolute abundance of each unique TCRbeta CDR3 rearrangement, sequence reads were collapsed and filtered. For each sample, productive Simpson clonality was calculated as the square root of Simpson's diversity index across productive rearrangements. Here the immuneACCESS table is served through TCRdb, limited to in-frame sequences with V and J called. Missing clones are a known gap in these copies; in checked studies unresolved V genes cover under half, and the rest lacks a known reason. That table gives V, J and clone size, and the DNA gave D and trimming. Here the sample has approximately 210,000 clones; about 85% occur a single time. The top ten clonotypes cover approximately 0.7% of the sample.

Each collaborating institution followed its own protocols to collect whole blood in K2EDTA tubes. Collaborator samples were shipped for TCRbeta analysis as frozen whole blood, isolated PBMCs, or DNA extracted from either sample type. V and J are truncated by 3 bases and 2 bases respectively, leaving an intervening sequence of 11 bases. From the germline V gene (reference sequence), CDR1 is MNHEY and CDR2 is SMNVEV. The cysteine opens and the phenylalanine closes a CDR3 of 15 amino acids. Only the CDR3 part of the read is kept: 45 bases, read in frame from the first base. The sample comprised peripheral blood. The TCR originated in a man in his forties with acute or convalescent COVID-19. The V and J genes are TRBV27 and TRBJ2-1; a tentative D match to TRBD1 spans 5 bases. The DNA sequence follows: TGTGCCAGCAGTTTGGTAGCAGGGACCTACAATGAGCAGTTCTTC. It translates as CASSLVAGTYNEQFF.